The source of this TCR beta chain is a study of identical twins. Germline CDR1 and CDR2: SGHTA and FQGNSA. This CDR3 has 15 amino acids. V gave up 1 base and J gave up 7 bases, with 11 bases separating them. This clonotype was detected a few times. What it recognizes is unknown. Template switching introduced a universal primer site, and the cDNA bore unique molecular identifiers. Using its own MiXCR run on the 5' RACE reads, TCRdb lists one record per CDR3 protein. This sample carries 1.5 million to 2 million distinct CDR3 sequences, more than 30% of them seen once, and the ten largest clones take around 0.3%. Study observations and caveats: Insertion counts were lower in abundant cord blood beta clonotypes, a trend that memory repertoires did not show. Zero-insertion analyses might be partly confounded by invariant T cells like MAIT and iNKT. Within monozygotic twins, out-of-frame TCR alpha sharing was underestimated by the models.

This chain connects TRBV7-2 to TRBJ1-6, with D perhaps TRBD1 (5 bases). The sample taken for sequencing was cord blood. This sequence originates from a newborn girl in good health. CDR3 in DNA: TGTGCCAGCAGCTTAGGTTTCCCAGGGAATTCACCCCTCCACTTT. Protein product: CASSLGFPGNSPLHF.